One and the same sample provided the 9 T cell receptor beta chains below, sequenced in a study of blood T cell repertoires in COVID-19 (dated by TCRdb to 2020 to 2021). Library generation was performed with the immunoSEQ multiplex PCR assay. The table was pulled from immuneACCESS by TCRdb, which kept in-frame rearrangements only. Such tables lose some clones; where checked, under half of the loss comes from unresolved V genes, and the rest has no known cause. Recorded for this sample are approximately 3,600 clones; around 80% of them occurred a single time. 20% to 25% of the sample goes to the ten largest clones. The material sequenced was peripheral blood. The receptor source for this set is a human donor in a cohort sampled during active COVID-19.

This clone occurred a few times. The CDR3 DNA follows: TGTGCCAGCAGTGTCACAGGGGGGCCTAATGAAAAACTGTTTTTT. This sequence encodes CASSVTGGPNEKLFF. The chain has TRBV27 and TRBJ1-4; TRBD1 aligns across 8 bases. V was clipped by 5 bases and J by 3 bases; unmatched bases: 5. Germline CDR1 and CDR2: MNHEY and SMNVEV (reference sequence). The length of the CDR3 is 15 residues.

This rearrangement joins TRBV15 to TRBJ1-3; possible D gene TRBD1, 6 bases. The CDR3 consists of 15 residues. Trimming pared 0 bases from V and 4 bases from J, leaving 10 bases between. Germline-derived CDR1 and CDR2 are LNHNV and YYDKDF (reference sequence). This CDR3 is CATSREGRGGNTIYF. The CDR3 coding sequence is TGTGCCACCAGCAGAGAGGGCAGGGGCGGAAACACCATATATTTT.

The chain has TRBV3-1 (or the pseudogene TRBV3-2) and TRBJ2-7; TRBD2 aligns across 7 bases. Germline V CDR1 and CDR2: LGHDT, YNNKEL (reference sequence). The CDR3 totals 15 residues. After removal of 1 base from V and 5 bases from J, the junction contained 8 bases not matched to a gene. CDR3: CASSQGLRGIHEQYF. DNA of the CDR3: TGTGCCAGCAGCCAAGGGCTGCGGGGGATACACGAGCAGTACTTC.

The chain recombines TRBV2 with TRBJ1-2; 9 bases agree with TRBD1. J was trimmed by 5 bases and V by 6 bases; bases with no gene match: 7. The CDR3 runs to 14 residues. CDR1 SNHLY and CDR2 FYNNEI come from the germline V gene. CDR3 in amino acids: CASSPGQGIYGYTF. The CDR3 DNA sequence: TGTGCCAGCAGCCCGGGACAGGGCATATATGGCTACACCTTC.

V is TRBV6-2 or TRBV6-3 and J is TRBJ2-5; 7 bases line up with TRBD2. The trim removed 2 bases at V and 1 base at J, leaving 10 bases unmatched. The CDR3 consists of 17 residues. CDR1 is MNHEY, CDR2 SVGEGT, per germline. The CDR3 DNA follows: TGTGCCAGCAGTTACCCTTTCGGACTAGGGCCCCAAGAGACCCAGTACTTC. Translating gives CASSYPFGLGPQETQYF.

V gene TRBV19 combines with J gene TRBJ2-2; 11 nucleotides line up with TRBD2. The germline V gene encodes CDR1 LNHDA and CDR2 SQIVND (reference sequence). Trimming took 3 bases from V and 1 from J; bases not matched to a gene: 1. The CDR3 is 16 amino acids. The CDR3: CASSIGLAGNTGELFF. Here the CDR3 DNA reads TGTGCCAGTAGTATCGGACTAGCGGGGAACACCGGGGAGCTGTTTTTT.

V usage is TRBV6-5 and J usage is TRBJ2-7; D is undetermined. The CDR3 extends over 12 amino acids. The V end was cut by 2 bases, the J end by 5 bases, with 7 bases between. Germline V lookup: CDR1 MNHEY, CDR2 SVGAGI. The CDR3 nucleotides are TGTGCCAGCAGTTACCTCGGTGACGAGCAGTACTTC. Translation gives CASSYLGDEQYF.

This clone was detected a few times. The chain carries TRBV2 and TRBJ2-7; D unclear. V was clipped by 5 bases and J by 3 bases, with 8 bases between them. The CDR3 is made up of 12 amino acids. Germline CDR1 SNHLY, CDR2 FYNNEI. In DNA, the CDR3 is TGTGCCAGCAGTCTAATTCGCTACGAGCAGTACTTC. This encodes CASSLIRYEQYF.

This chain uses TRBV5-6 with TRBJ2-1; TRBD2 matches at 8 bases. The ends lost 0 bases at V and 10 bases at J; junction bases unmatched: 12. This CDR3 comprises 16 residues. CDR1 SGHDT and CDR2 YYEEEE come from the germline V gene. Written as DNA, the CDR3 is TGTGCCAGCAGCTTGGTTCGGGGGGGCTTCTCCGGAGAGCAGTTCTTC. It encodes CASSLVRGGFSGEQFF.